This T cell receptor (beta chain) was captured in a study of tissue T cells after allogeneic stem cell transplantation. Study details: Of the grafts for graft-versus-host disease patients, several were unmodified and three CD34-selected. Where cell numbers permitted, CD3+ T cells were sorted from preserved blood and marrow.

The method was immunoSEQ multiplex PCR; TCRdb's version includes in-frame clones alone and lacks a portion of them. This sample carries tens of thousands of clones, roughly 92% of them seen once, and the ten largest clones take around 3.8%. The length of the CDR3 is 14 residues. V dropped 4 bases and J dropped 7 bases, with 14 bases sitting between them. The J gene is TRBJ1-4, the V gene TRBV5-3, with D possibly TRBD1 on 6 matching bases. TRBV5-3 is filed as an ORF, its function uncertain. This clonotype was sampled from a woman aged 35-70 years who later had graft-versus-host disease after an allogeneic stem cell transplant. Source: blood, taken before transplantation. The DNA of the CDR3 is TGTGCCAGAAGCCTGCCGGGACATTCTGAAAAACTGTTTTTT. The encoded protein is CARSLPGHSEKLFF.